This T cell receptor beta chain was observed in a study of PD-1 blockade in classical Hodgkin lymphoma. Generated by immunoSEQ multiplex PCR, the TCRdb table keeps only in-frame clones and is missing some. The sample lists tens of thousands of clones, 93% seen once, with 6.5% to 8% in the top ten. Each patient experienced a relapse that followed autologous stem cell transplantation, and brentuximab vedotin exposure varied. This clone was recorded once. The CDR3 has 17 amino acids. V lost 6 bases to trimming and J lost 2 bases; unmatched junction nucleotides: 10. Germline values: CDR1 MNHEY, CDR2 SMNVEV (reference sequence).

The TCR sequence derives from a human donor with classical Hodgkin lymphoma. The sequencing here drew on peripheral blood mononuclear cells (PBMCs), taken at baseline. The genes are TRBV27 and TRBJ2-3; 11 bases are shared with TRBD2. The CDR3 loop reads CASRLPGLAGLTDTQYF. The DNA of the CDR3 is TGTGCCAGCAGACTACCCGGACTAGCGGGCCTCACAGATACGCAGTATTTT.